Listed below are T cell receptor beta chains from one sample, sequenced in a study of shared clonotypes between healthy human individuals. Generated by immunoSEQ multiplex PCR, the TCRdb table keeps only in-frame clones and is missing some. The data hold approximately 620,000 clones, with 97% observed a single time. Sequences were obtained from naive CD4+ T cells sorted from blood. Receptor source: a woman aged 25 to 45 in good health. Each CDR3 is given with its conserved first and last residue. The D gene is left open where the match is weak. Clone size appears in some rows only: once, few, many, or a class for an expanded clone.

>.|.|TRBJ2-3|TRBV7-7
TGTGCCAGCAGCTATGGACAACGAGATACGCAGTATTTT
CASSYGQRDTQYF
>TRBD2|.|TRBJ2-1|TRBV4-1
TGCGCCAGCAGCCAATATGCCGGGACTAGCGGGAGGGAGGACAATGAGCAGTTCTTC
CASSQYAGTSGREDNEQFF
>.|.|TRBJ2-3|TRBV18
TGTGCCAGCTCTCCTAGCACAGATACGCAGTATTTT
CASSPSTDTQYF
>TRBD2|.|TRBJ2-2|TRBV5-1
TGCGCCAGCAGCCGACTAGCGGATAACACCGGGGAGCTGTTTTTT
CASSRLADNTGELFF
>.|.|TRBJ2-2|TRBV10-1
TGCGCCAGCAGTGAACAAGGGGCCGGGGAGCTGTTTTTT
CASSEQGAGELFF
>TRBD2|.|TRBJ2-7|TRBV7-9
TGTGCCAGCAGCTTGGGGACTAGCGGGAGCGGGGAGCAGTACTTC
CASSLGTSGSGEQYF
>TRBD2|.|TRBJ2-7|TRBV6-4
TGTGCCAGCAGTGTTACTAGCGGGACCCACGAGCAGTACTTC
CASSVTSGTHEQYF
>.|.|TRBJ2-5|TRBV28
TGTGCCAGCACCCCCATCACAGGTCTTGGGACCCAGTACTTC
CASTPITGLGTQYF
>.|once|TRBJ1-5|TRBV27
TGTGCCAGCAGTTTAGGGCTGTTTAGCAATCAGCCCCAGCATTTT
CASSLGLFSNQPQHF
>.|.|TRBJ1-5|TRBV18
TGTGCCAGCTCACCAAGTGGGATCAATCAGCCCCAGCATTTT
CASSPSGINQPQHF
>.|.|TRBJ1-4|TRBV19
TGTGCCAGTAGTATATGGACCGCCGGGACGGCCGCGGGAAAACTGTTTTTT
CASSIWTAGTAAGKLFF
>.|.|TRBJ1-1|TRBV2
TGTGCCAGCAGTAATAACTGGGCTTTCTTT
CASSNNWAFF
>TRBD2|.|TRBJ2-7|TRBV5-1
TGCGCCAGCAGCTTCCGACTAGCGCCGTCCTACGAGCAGTACTTC
CASSFRLAPSYEQYF
>.|.|TRBJ1-5|TRBV6-7
TGTGCCAGCAGTTACACAGGGAATCAGCCCCAGCATTTT
CASSYTGNQPQHF
>.|.|TRBJ2-5|TRBV28
TGTGCCAGCAGTTTATTTGGGTGGGGGCTGAAACTTAAAGAGACCCAGTACTTC
CASSLFGWGLKLKETQYF
>TRBD2|.|TRBJ2-1|TRBV14
TGTGCCAGCAGCCAAGGGTGGCGGGAGGGCCGAAATGAGCAGTTCTTC
CASSQGWREGRNEQFF
>TRBD1|.|TRBJ1-5|TRBV19
TGTGCCAGTAGTACCCCCGGACAGGGTAGTCAGCCCCAGCATTTT
CASSTPGQGSQPQHF
>.|.|TRBJ1-2|TRBV6-1
TGTGCCAGCAGTGACAGGGGCTACTATGGCTACACCTTC
CASSDRGYYGYTF
>.|.|TRBJ2-7|TRBV11-2
TGTGCCAGCAGCTTAGCACGGGGCATTTTCAACTCCTACGAGCAGTACTTC
CASSLARGIFNSYEQYF
>.|.|TRBJ2-7|TRBV7-2
TGTGCCAGCAGCCCACAGGGTAGTACGAGAGAGCAGTACTTC
CASSPQGSTREQYF
>TRBD1|.|TRBJ2-1|TRBV5-4
TGTGCCAGCAGCTTGGACAGGGGTACCTACAATGAGCAGTTCTTC
CASSLDRGTYNEQFF
>.|.|TRBJ1-2|TRBV28
TGTGCCAGCGGATTAAACTATGGCTACACCTTC
CASGLNYGYTF
>TRBD1|.|TRBJ2-7|TRBV6-5
TGTGCCAGCAGCGACAAGACAGGGGATACCTACGAGCAGTACTTC
CASSDKTGDTYEQYF
>.|once|TRBJ2-1|TRBV15
TGTGCCACCAGCAGAGATCCCGGACTTAGCTACAATGAGCAGTTCTTC
CATSRDPGLSYNEQFF